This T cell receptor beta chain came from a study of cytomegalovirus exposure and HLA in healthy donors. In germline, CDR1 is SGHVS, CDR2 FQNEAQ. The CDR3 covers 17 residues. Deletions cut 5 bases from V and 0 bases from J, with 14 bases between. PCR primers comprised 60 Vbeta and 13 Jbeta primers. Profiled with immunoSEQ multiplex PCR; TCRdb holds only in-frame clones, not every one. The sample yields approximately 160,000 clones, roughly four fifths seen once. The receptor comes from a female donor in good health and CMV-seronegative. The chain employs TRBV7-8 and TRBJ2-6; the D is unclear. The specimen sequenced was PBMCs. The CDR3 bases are TGTGCCAGCAGCGACCGTCTAGGTCACTCTGGGGCCAACGTCCTGACTTTC. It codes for CASSDRLGHSGANVLTF.